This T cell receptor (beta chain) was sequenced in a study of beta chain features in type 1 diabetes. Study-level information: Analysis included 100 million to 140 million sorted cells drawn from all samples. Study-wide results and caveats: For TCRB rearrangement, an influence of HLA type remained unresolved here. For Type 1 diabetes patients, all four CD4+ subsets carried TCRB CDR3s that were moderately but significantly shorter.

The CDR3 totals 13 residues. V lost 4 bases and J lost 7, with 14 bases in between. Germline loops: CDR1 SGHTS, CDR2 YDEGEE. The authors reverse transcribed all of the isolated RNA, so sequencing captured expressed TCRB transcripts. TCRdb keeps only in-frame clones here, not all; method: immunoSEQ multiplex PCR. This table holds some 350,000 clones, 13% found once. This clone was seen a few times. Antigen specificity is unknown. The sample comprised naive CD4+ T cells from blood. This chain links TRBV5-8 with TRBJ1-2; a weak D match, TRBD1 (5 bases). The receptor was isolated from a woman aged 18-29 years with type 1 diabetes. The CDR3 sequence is CASSLNVGVGYTF. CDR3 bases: TGTGCCAGCAGCCTCAACGTAGGGGTTGGCTACACCTTC.